Listed here is a single TCR beta chain. The CDR3 runs to 14 residues. V shed 3 bases and J 4 bases; nucleotides not matched to a gene: 5. Germline V gene lookup returns CDR1 MDHEN and CDR2 SYDVKM. This sample is part of a study of technical replicates of blood from a handful of donors. Repertoires were generated with immunoSEQ multiplex PCR, while TCRdb's copy carries only in-frame clones and drops some. The data hold approximately 84,000 clones, with 98% observed a single time. The clonotype originates from a human donor in good health. The chain links TRBV28 to TRBJ2-7; 8 bases match TRBD1. The sequenced material came from T cells isolated from PBMCs. For the CDR3, the DNA is TGTGCCAGCAGTTTGGGGCAGGGGGCATACGAGCAGTACTTC. This encodes CASSLGQGAYEQYF.